This T cell receptor beta chain was retrieved from a study of blood T cell repertoires in COVID-19. The overall study: Sites in the United States, Italy and Spain provided acute and convalescent COVID-19 samples. In each case, the material was cDNA or gDNA derived from T cells, B-cell-depleted T cells, or PBMCs.

Germline V gives CDR1 SGHRS, CDR2 YFSETQ. The ends lost 4 bases at V and 2 bases at J; junction bases unmatched: 8. The CDR3 length is 15 residues. Per the study methods: Estimation of nucleated cell counts relied on the amplification of reference gene primers. Profiling relied on immunoSEQ multiplex PCR, and the TCRdb table lists in-frame clones only, not all of them. V and J calls plus clone size are reproduced from that table; the DNA served to infer D and trimming. The table has approximately 170,000 clones, about 88% seen once. The count of this clone is one. What was sequenced was peripheral blood. The J gene is TRBJ2-5, the V gene TRBV5-1; 7 bases fit TRBD1. The receptor was derived from a woman of 80 years or more in a cohort sampled during active or convalescent COVID-19. The CDR3 DNA is TGCGCCAGCAGCGCGAGACAGGGCCGGCAAGAGACCCAGTACTTC. Amino acid sequence: CASSARQGRQETQYF.